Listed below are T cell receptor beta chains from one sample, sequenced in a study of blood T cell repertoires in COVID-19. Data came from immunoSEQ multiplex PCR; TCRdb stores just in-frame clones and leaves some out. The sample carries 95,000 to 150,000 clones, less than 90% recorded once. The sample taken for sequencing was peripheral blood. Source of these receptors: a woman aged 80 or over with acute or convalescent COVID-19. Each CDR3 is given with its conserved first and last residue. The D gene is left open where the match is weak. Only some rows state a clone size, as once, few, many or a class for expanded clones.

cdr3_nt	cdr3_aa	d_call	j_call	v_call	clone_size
TGCGCCAGCCGACCGGGGGGTCGAAGTGAAAAACTGTTTTTT	CASRPGGRSEKLFF	NA	TRBJ1-4	TRBV5-1	NA
TGTGCCAGCAGTTCGGACAGGTTTGGCTACACCTTC	CASSSDRFGYTF	TRBD1	TRBJ1-2	TRBV12-3/TRBV12-4	NA
TGCGCCAGCAGCTTCCCGGGACAGGGGAAAAATGAGCAGTTCTTC	CASSFPGQGKNEQFF	TRBD1	TRBJ2-1	TRBV5-1	NA
TGTGCCAGCAGCCCCAGACCTAGGTCTGGAGGCTACACCTTC	CASSPRPRSGGYTF	NA	TRBJ1-2	TRBV7-2	NA
TGTGCCAGCAGCGTAACGGGCACCGGGGAGCTGTTTTTT	CASSVTGTGELFF	NA	TRBJ2-2	TRBV9	few
TGTGCCAGCAGTTCCTTGGGAGGGACGAACACCGGGGAGCTGTTTTTT	CASSSLGGTNTGELFF	TRBD2	TRBJ2-2	TRBV7-8	NA
TGTGCCAGCCGCTCCCATAGTTCTGGGGCCAACGTCCTGACTTTC	CASRSHSSGANVLTF	NA	TRBJ2-6	TRBV27	NA
TGCGCCAGCAGCCAGACCGGGACACTAAACTATGGCTACACCTTC	CASSQTGTLNYGYTF	NA	TRBJ1-2	TRBV4-1	NA
TGTGCCAGTAGTATCAGGGCTGGGGCCAACGTCCTGACTTTC	CASSIRAGANVLTF	NA	TRBJ2-6	TRBV19	NA
TGTGCCATCAGTGAGAATAGCGGAGGCTCCTACGAGCAGTACTTC	CAISENSGGSYEQYF	NA	TRBJ2-7	TRBV10-3	NA
TGTGCCAGCAGCCAAGGGGGGACAAGGGATGGGCGTTCACCCCTCCACTTT	CASSQGGTRDGRSPLHF	NA	TRBJ1-6	TRBV14	once
TGTGCCAGCAGCTTGGGGCAGATGAACACTGAAGCTTTCTTT	CASSLGQMNTEAFF	NA	TRBJ1-1	TRBV5-8	NA
TGTGCCAGCAGCTTAGAAGGGACTGGAGTGAGACCCCAGCATTTT	CASSLEGTGVRPQHF	NA	TRBJ1-5	TRBV7-2	NA
TGTGCCAGCAGCCCGAACAGCCCTAATCACGTTGCAGATACGCAGTATTTT	CASSPNSPNHVADTQYF	NA	TRBJ2-3	TRBV3-1/TRBV3-2	NA
TGCGCCAGCAGCCAAACGGACCGAGGGATGAACACTGAAGCTTTCTTT	CASSQTDRGMNTEAFF	NA	TRBJ1-1	TRBV4-1	NA
TGTGCCAGCAGCCCTCCGGTTTTGAACACTGAAGCTTTCTTT	CASSPPVLNTEAFF	NA	TRBJ1-1	TRBV3-1/TRBV3-2	NA
TGCGCCAGCAGCTCATCAGGGGGTCCCTACGAGCAGTACTTC	CASSSSGGPYEQYF	TRBD1	TRBJ2-7	TRBV5-1	NA
TGTGCCAGCAAAGACCGGGAGCTGCGGTATGGCTACACCTTC	CASKDRELRYGYTF	NA	TRBJ1-2	TRBV6-5	NA
TGTGCCAGCAGCTTGACAGGGAACAATGAGCAGTTCTTC	CASSLTGNNEQFF	NA	TRBJ2-1	TRBV5-4	NA
TGTGCCAGCAGCTTAGGGGGGGTCTATGGCTACACCTTC	CASSLGGVYGYTF	NA	TRBJ1-2	TRBV7-9	NA
TGCGCCAGCAGTGAGTCGAGTAGGGAGAGTGGCTACACCTTC	CASSESSRESGYTF	NA	TRBJ1-2	TRBV10-2	NA
TGCGCCAGCAGCCTTCTGGGGGGAATTGAGACCCAGTACTTC	CASSLLGGIETQYF	NA	TRBJ2-5	TRBV5-1	NA
TGTGCCAGCAGCTTAGAGTCAGGGGCCAATTCACCCCTCCACTTT	CASSLESGANSPLHF	NA	TRBJ1-6	TRBV11-2	NA
TGCGCCAGCAGCGGTCGACCAGCGGGGCAAGAGACCCAGTACTTC	CASSGRPAGQETQYF	TRBD2	TRBJ2-5	TRBV5-1	NA
TGCGCCAGCAGCACAACAGGGGGACTGAACACTGAAGCTTTCTTT	CASSTTGGLNTEAFF	TRBD1	TRBJ1-1	TRBV5-1	NA
TGTGCCAGCAGCTTAAATGGGCGCCAAGCTTTCTTT	CASSLNGRQAFF	NA	TRBJ1-1	TRBV7-3	NA
TGCAGTGCTAGTGGGGCAGCCGATATCTATGGCTACACCTTC	CSASGAADIYGYTF	NA	TRBJ1-2	TRBV20-1	NA
TGCGCCAGCAGTGGGATGGGACAGGGCAAGAGCTCCTATAATTCACCCCTCCACTTT	CASSGMGQGKSSYNSPLHF	TRBD1	TRBJ1-6	TRBV10-1	NA
TGCGCCAGCAGCTACGATGGACAGGGAATAGTAGGAAGGTACACCTTC	CASSYDGQGIVGRYTF	TRBD1	TRBJ1-2	TRBV5-1	once
TGTGCCAGCAGTCCCCCGACAGGGGATAGGACCTATAATTCACCCCTCCACTTT	CASSPPTGDRTYNSPLHF	TRBD1	TRBJ1-6	TRBV7-3	few
TGTGCCATTTCGACAGGAACGAGGTCAGATACGCAGTATTTT	CAISTGTRSDTQYF	NA	TRBJ2-3	TRBV10-3	NA
TGTGCCAGCAGTCTAGGGGGTGACGGGCGTCAGCCCCAGCATTTT	CASSLGGDGRQPQHF	NA	TRBJ1-5	TRBV27	NA
TGTGCCAGCAGGTCCTGGACTAGCGGCGAAGAGACCCAGTACTTC	CASRSWTSGEETQYF	TRBD2	TRBJ2-5	TRBV27	once
TGTGCCAGCAGTGCCCTAGGACTGATTTCAACTAATGAAAAACTGTTTTTT	CASSALGLISTNEKLFF	NA	TRBJ1-4	TRBV25-1	NA
TGTGCCAGCAGCCAAAATTGGGACAGGGAGATTGGAGCTTTCTTT	CASSQNWDREIGAFF	TRBD1	TRBJ1-1	TRBV3-1/TRBV3-2	NA
TGTGCCAGCAGCCAAGGGCCACCCACTGGTGCAGGAGGTAGAGAAAAACTGTTTTTT	CASSQGPPTGAGGREKLFF	NA	TRBJ1-4	TRBV3-1/TRBV3-2	NA
TGTGCCAGCAGCTCCGCAGGGCGTAGTAATTCACCCCTCCACTTT	CASSSAGRSNSPLHF	NA	TRBJ1-6	TRBV5-4	few